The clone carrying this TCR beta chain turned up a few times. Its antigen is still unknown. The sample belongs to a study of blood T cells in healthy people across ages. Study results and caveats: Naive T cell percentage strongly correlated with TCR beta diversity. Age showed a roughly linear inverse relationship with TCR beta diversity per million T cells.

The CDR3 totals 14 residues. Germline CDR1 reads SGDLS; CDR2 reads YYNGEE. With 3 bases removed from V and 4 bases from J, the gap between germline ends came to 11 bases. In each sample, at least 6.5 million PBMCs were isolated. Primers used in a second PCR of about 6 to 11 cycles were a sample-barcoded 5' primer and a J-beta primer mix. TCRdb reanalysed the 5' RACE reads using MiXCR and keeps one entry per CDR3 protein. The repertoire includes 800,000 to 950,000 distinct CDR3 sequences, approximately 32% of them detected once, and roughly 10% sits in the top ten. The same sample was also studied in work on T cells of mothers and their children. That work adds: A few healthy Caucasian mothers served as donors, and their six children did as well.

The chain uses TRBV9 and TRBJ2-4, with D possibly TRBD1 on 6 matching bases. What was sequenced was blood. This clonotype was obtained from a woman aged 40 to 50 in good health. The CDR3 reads CASSAGTTKNIQYF. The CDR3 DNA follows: TGTGCCAGCAGCGCCGGGACAACAAAAAACATTCAGTACTTC. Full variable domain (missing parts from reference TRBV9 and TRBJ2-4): DSGVTQTPKHLITATGQRVTLRCSPRSGDLSVYWYQQSLDQGLQFLIQYYNGEERAKGNILERFSAQQFPDLHSELNLSSLELGDSALYFCASSAGTTKNIQYFGAGTRLSVL.